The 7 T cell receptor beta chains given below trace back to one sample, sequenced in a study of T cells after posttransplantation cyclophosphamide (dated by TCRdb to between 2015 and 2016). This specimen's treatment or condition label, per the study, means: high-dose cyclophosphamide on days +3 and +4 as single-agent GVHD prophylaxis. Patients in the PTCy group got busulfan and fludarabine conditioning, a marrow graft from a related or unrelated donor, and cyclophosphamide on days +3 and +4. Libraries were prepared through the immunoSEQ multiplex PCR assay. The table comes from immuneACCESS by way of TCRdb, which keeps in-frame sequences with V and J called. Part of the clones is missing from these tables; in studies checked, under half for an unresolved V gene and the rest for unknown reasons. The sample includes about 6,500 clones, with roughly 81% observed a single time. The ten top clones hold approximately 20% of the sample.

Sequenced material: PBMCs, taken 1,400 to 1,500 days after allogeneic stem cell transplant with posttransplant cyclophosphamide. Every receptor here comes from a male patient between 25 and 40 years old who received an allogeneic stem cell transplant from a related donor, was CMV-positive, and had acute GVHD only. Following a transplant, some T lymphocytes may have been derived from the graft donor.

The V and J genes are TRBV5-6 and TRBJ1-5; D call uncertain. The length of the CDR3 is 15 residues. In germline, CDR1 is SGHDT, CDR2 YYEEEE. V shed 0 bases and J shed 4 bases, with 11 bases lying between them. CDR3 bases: TGTGCCAGCAGCTTGGGCGAGGGAAGGAATCAGCCCCAGCATTTT. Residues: CASSLGEGRNQPQHF. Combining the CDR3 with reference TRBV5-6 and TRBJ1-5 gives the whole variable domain DAGVTQSPTHLIKTRGQQVTLRCSPKSGHDTVSWYQQALGQGPQFIFQYYEEEERQRGNFPDRFSGHQFPNYSSELNVNALLLGDSALYLCASSLGEGRNQPQHFGDGTRLSIL.

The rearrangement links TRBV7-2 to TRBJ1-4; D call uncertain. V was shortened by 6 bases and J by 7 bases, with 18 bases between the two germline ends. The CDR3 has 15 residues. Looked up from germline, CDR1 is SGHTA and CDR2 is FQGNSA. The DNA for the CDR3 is TGTGCCAGCAGGTTGGAGGGCGGATTAGCTGAAAAACTGTTTTTT. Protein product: CASRLEGGLAEKLFF. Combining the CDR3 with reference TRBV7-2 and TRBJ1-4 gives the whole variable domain GAGVSQSPSNKVTEKGKDVELRCDPISGHTALYWYRQSLGQGLEFLIYFQGNSAPDKSGLPSDRFSAERTGGSVSTLTIQRTQQEDSAVYLCASRLEGGLAEKLFFGSGTQLSVL.

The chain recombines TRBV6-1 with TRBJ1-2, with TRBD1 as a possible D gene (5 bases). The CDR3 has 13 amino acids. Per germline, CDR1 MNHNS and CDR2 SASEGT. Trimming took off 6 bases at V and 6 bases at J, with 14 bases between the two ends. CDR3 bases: TGTGCCAGCAGGGTCGGCCAGGGCGATGGCTACACCTTC. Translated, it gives CASRVGQGDGYTF.

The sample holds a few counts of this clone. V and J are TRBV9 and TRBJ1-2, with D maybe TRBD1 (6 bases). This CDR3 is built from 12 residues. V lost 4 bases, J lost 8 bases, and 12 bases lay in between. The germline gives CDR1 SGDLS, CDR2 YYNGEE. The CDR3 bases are TGTGCCAGCAGCAGCGGGGGCGAGGGCTACACCTTC. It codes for CASSSGGEGYTF.

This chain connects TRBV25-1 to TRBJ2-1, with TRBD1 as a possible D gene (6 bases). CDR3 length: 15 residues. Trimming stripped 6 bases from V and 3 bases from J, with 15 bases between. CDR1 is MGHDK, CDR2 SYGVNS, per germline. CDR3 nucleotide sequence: TGTGCCAGCAGCCGACAGGATAATAACTACAATGAGCAGTTCTTC. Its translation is CASSRQDNNYNEQFF.

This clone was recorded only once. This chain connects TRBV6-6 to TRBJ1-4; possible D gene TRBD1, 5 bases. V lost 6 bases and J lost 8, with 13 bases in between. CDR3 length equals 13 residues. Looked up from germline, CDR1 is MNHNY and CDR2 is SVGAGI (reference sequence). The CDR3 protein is CASSPSTAEKLFF. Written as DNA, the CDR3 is TGTGCCAGCAGCCCCTCGACAGCAGAAAAACTGTTTTTT.

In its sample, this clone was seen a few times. The DNA for the CDR3 is TGTGCCAGCAGTGAACAGGGTTCCTATAGCAATCAGCCCCAGCATTTT. Translation: CASSEQGSYSNQPQHF. The rearrangement joins TRBV6-1 to TRBJ1-5; D may be TRBD1 (5 bases). This CDR3 has 16 residues. Trimming pared 2 bases from V and 0 bases from J, leaving 11 bases between. Germline V gene lookup returns CDR1 MNHNS and CDR2 SASEGT.